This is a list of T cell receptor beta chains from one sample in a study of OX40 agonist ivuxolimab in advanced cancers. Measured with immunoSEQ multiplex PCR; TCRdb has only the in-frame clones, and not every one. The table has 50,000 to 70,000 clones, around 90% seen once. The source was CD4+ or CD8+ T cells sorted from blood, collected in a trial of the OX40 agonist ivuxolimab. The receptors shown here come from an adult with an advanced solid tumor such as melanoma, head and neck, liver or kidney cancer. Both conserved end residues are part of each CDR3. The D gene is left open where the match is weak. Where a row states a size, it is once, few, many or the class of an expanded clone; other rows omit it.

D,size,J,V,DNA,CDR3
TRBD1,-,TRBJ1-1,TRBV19,TGTGCCAGTAGTCCCCGGGACAGCTCGGGGGCTTTCTTT,CASSPRDSSGAFF
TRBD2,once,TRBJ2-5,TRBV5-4,TGTGCCAGCAGCTTTGGACTAGCGGCCCTCCAAGAGACCCAGTACTTC,CASSFGLAALQETQYF
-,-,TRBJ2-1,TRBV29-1,TGCAGCGTTATCGAAGGCGGCAATGAGCAGTTCTTC,CSVIEGGNEQFF
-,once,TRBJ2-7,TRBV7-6,TGTGCCAGCAGCTTAGTTAATAACGACGAGCAGTACTTC,CASSLVNNDEQYF
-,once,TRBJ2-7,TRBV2,TGTGCCAGCAGTGAAGCGGGACTTGGCTCCTACGAGCAGTACTTC,CASSEAGLGSYEQYF
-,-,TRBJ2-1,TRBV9,TGTGCCAGCAGCAGCGATCAGAGTACAGGGAGGAAAGAGCAGTTCTTC,CASSSDQSTGRKEQFF
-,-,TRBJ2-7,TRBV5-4,TGTGCCAGCAGCTTGGGAATGACTAGTTACGAGCAGTACTTC,CASSLGMTSYEQYF
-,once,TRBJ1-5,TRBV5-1,TGCGCCAGCAGCTTGGGACACCGAGGCAATCAGCCCCAGCATTTT,CASSLGHRGNQPQHF
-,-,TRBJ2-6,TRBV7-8,TGTGCCAGTAACAGCGGGTCTGGGGCCAACGTCCTGACTTTC,CASNSGSGANVLTF
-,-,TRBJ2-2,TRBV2,TGTGCCAGCAGGGAGACCAACACCGGGGAGCTGTTTTTT,CASRETNTGELFF
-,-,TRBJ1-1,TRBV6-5,TGTGCCAGCAGGGGGGACGAAACAGAAGCTTTCTTT,CASRGDETEAFF
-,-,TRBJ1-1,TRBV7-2,TGTGCCAGCAGCTTGGGAATGAACACTGAAGCTTTCTTT,CASSLGMNTEAFF
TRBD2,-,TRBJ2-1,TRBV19,TGTGCCAGTAGTGTCGGACTAGCGGGCCTGGGGGTGTCTGGGCAGTTCTTC,CASSVGLAGLGVSGQFF
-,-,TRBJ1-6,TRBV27,TGTGCCAGCAGTAGAGGGGGGAGCTATAATTCACCCCTCCACTTT,CASSRGGSYNSPLHF
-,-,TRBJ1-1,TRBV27,TGTGCCAGCAGTTTATACCCCGGACAGAATGAAGCTTTCTTT,CASSLYPGQNEAFF
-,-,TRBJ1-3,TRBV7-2,TGTGCCAGCAGCCCCGACGTCTCTGGAAACACCATATATTTT,CASSPDVSGNTIYF
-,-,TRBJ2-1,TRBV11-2,TGTGCCAGCAGCTTCAGGGTGTCAGGGGACAATGAGCAGTTCTTC,CASSFRVSGDNEQFF
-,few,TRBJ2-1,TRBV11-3,TGTGCCAGCAGCTTAGGGGGGGCTCAAGGGGTTTACAATGAGCAGTTCTTC,CASSLGGAQGVYNEQFF
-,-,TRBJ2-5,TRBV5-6,TGTGCCAGCAGCTTGGACAGGGGGACTACAGAGACCCAGTACTTC,CASSLDRGTTETQYF
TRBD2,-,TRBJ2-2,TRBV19,TGTGCCAGTAGTATAATAGCGGGAGGGCCTGAAGGGGAGCTGTTTTTT,CASSIIAGGPEGELFF
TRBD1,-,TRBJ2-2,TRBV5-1,TGCGCCAGCAGCCGGGGGACAGGTAACACCGGGGAGCTGTTTTTT,CASSRGTGNTGELFF
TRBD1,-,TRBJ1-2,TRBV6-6,TGTGCCAGCAGAATGACAGGGAAAGGCGATGGCTACACCTTC,CASRMTGKGDGYTF
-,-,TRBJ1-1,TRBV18,TGTGCCAGCTCACCGAGGGAAGAATCTGAAGCTTTCTTT,CASSPREESEAFF
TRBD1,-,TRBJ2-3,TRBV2,TGTGCCAGCAGGATCAGGACAGGTAACACAGATACGCAGTATTTT,CASRIRTGNTDTQYF
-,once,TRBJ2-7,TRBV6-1,TGTGCCAGCAGACGCGCCGTCTACGAGCAGTACTTC,CASRRAVYEQYF
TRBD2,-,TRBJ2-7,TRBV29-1,TGCAGCTCCTCGGGGGAGGGAGGGCCAAGCAACGAGCAGTACTTC,CSSSGEGGPSNEQYF
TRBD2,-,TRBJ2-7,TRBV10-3,TGTGCCACAAAGCCGGCGGGAGGGTCCTACGAGCAGTACTTC,CATKPAGGSYEQYF
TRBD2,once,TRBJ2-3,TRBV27,TGTGCCAGCAGTTCATCGGGGGGAGGAGTTTACACAGATACGCAGTATTTT,CASSSSGGGVYTDTQYF
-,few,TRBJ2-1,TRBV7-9,TGTGCCAGCAGCTTTCTAGGCGATCCATCCTACAATGAGCAGTTCTTC,CASSFLGDPSYNEQFF
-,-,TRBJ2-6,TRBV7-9,TGTGCCAGCAGCTTATCTCTGACTGGGGCCAACGTCCTGACTTTC,CASSLSLTGANVLTF
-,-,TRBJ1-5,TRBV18,TGTGCCAGCTCACCCCTACCTGGGGGGGGCAATCAGCCCCAGCATTTT,CASSPLPGGGNQPQHF
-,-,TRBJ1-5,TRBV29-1,TGCAGCGTTGCTTGGGGGGTCAGTCAGCCCCAGCATTTT,CSVAWGVSQPQHF
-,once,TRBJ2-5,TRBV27,TGTGCCAGCAGTTTATTAACAGGGAACCAAGAGACCCAGTACTTC,CASSLLTGNQETQYF
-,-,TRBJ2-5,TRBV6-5,TGTGCCAGCAGAGGGACTGCCCAAGAGACCCAGTACTTC,CASRGTAQETQYF
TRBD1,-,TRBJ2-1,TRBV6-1,TGTGCCAGCGGTCCGGACAGGGGGAATGAGCAGTTCTTC,CASGPDRGNEQFF
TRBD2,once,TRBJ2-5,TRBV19,TGTGCCAGTCGTAGACTAGCGGGAGTTGAGACCCAGTACTTC,CASRRLAGVETQYF
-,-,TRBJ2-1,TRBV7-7,TGTGCCAGCAGCTTAGGAGCATATTCCGAGCAGTTCTTC,CASSLGAYSEQFF
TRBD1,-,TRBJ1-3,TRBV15,TGTGCCACCAGCAGAGATCTCTCGCGGCGGACAGGGTCAAGTACCATATATTTT,CATSRDLSRRTGSSTIYF
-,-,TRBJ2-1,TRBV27,TGTGCCAGCAGTATGGGTTCGAGCTCCTACAATGAGCAGTTCTTC,CASSMGSSSYNEQFF
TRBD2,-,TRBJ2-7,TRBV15,TGTGCCACCAGCAGAGTCGGCGGGAGGAGGTCCTACGAGCAGTACTTC,CATSRVGGRRSYEQYF
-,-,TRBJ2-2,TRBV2,TGTGCCAGCAAACCGACCAACACGAACACCGGGGAGCTGTTTTTT,CASKPTNTNTGELFF
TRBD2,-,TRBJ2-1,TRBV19,TGTGCCAGTAGTCCAGGGACTAGCGGGACGTCTAGGAATGAGCAGTTCTTC,CASSPGTSGTSRNEQFF
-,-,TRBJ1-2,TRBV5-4,TGTGCCAGCAGACCCGCGGCAGTCCCGCCTTCTAACTATGGCTACACCTTC,CASRPAAVPPSNYGYTF
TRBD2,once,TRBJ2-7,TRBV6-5,TGTGCCAGCAGCTACAGCGGGGAAGGAACCTACGAGCAGTACTTC,CASSYSGEGTYEQYF
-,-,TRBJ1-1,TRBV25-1,TGTGCCAGCAGTCTTGAAGGAGGTAGCACTGAAGCTTTCTTT,CASSLEGGSTEAFF
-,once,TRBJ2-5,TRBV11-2,TGTGCCAGCAGGTCACAGGAGCCGTACCAAGAGACCCAGTACTTC,CASRSQEPYQETQYF
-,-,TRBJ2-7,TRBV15,TGTGCCACCAGCAGGCAGAGCTCCTACGAGCAGTACTTC,CATSRQSSYEQYF
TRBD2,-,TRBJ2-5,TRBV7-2,TGTGCCAGCAGCTTAGCGGTACTAGCGGCGGAGACCCAGTACTTC,CASSLAVLAAETQYF
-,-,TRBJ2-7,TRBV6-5,TGTGCCAGCAGAGGCAGACTTCCAACCTACGAGCAGTACTTC,CASRGRLPTYEQYF
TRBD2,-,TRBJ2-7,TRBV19,TGTGCCAGTAGGCTAGCGGGAGGGCGGTCCTACGAGCAGTACTTC,CASRLAGGRSYEQYF
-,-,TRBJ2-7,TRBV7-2,TGTGCCAGCAGCTTAAGCATCGGAAGCTACGAGCAGTACTTC,CASSLSIGSYEQYF
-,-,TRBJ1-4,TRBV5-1,TGCGCCAGCAGCGAGGGACCTACGGGGTATGAAAAACTGTTTTTT,CASSEGPTGYEKLFF
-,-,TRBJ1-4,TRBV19,TGTGCCAGTAGTATCTCAGGGAGTGAAAAACTGTTTTTT,CASSISGSEKLFF
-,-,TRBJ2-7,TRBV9,TGTGCCAGCAGCGTTGGAGGCGGGGCTAGCTCCTACGAGCAGTACTTC,CASSVGGGASSYEQYF
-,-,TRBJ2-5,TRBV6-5,TGTGCCAGCAGTTACTCGTCACTACCAGCCCTGGAGACCCAGTACTTC,CASSYSSLPALETQYF